The entry below describes one T cell receptor beta chain. This record belongs to a study of control samples from healthy donors and cancer patients. The CDR3 length is 13 residues. V was trimmed by 4 bases and J by 7 bases, leaving 13 bases between them. Germline V gene sequence: CDR1 SNHLY, CDR2 FYNNEI. Produced via immunoSEQ multiplex PCR; TCRdb's table is partial and in-frame only. In the table there are around 120,000 clones, 70% to 90% of which are singletons. The sequence came from a man in his forties in good health. This rearrangement joins TRBV2 to TRBJ1-1; D remains unclear. What was sequenced was blood. This CDR3 reads CASSVIRAHEAFF. DNA of the CDR3: TGTGCCAGCAGTGTCATCCGGGCTCATGAAGCTTTCTTT.